This entry lists 24 T cell receptor beta chains sequenced from one sample in a study of shared clonotypes between healthy human individuals (dated by TCRdb to 2019 to 2021). CD8 naive samples were CD45RO-negative cells positively selected for CCR7, giving a CD45RA+CCR7+ population that excluded TemRA cells. Library prep was done by the immunoSEQ multiplex PCR assay. Sourced from immuneACCESS, this table was stored by TCRdb with only in-frame sequences that have V and J called. A share of the clones is absent; for the studies checked, an unresolved V gene accounts for under half, and the remainder has no known explanation. This sample comprises hundreds of thousands of clones, about 96% of them detected only once. Together, the top ten hold 0.095% to 0.13% of the sample. The sample was naive CD8+ T cells sorted from blood. According to the study, the label for this sample's cell subset or site signals: CD45RA+CCR7+. The source is a young woman in good health.

CDR3 DNA sequence: TGTGCCAGCGGAGCGGGAGTGCAAGAGACCCAGTACTTC. Protein sequence: CASGAGVQETQYF. The V gene is TRBV25-1, the J gene TRBJ2-5; 8 bases align to TRBD2. Trimming at V came to 8 bases and at J to 2 bases, leaving 4 bases not matched to a gene. This CDR3 is built from 13 residues. CDR1 and CDR2 from the germline V gene are MGHDK and SYGVNS.

The chain employs TRBV25-1 and TRBJ2-1; 13 bases fit TRBD2. The CDR3 runs to 16 residues. V gave up 7 bases and J gave up 0 bases; unmatched junction bases: 3. The germline gives CDR1 MGHDK, CDR2 SYGVNS. The CDR3 region has the DNA TGTGCCAGCATGGGACTAGCGGGAAGCTCCTACAATGAGCAGTTCTTC. Protein: CASMGLAGSSYNEQFF.

V and J are TRBV30 and TRBJ1-1, with TRBD1 identical over 7 bases. The ends lost 6 bases at V and 1 base at J; junction bases unmatched: 5. This CDR3 comprises 13 residues. CDR1 is GTSNPN and CDR2 is SVGIG in the germline V gene (reference sequence). The DNA of the CDR3 is TGTGCCTGCCAGACAGGGTGGAACACTGAAGCTTTCTTT. Its protein product is CACQTGWNTEAFF.

The genes are TRBV19 and TRBJ2-7, with D possibly matching TRBD1 (5 bases). This CDR3 region has 15 residues. V lost 6 bases, J lost 3 bases, and 18 bases lay in between. Germline V gene lookup returns CDR1 LNHDA and CDR2 SQIVND (reference sequence). The CDR3 region is CASRDKGFLGYEQYF. CDR3 DNA sequence: TGTGCCAGTAGGGACAAGGGTTTTTTGGGCTACGAGCAGTACTTC.

The chain has TRBV19 and TRBJ2-1, with 9 bases that match TRBD1. The junction had 13 bases not matched to a gene; V was cut back by 7 bases and J by 0 bases. CDR3 size: 18 residues. CDR1 and CDR2 from the germline V gene are LNHDA and SQIVND (reference sequence). The DNA for the CDR3 is TGTGCCAGTATTCCGGGACAGGGTCTCTCTATCTCCTACAATGAGCAGTTCTTC. Translating it yields CASIPGQGLSISYNEQFF.

For the CDR3, the DNA is TGTGCCAGCAGTCCCCTAGTTGGCTACGAGCAGTACTTC. This sequence encodes CASSPLVGYEQYF. The chain couples TRBV27 to TRBJ2-7; D call uncertain. The length of the CDR3 is 13 residues. CDR1 is MNHEY, CDR2 SMNVEV, per germline (reference sequence). V was clipped by 5 bases and J by 3 bases, with 11 bases between them.

V usage is TRBV7-9 and J usage is TRBJ2-1; 8 nucleotides align to TRBD2. The CDR3 is 14 residues long. With V trimmed by 5 bases and J by 9 bases, 9 bases remained unmatched. The germline V gene encodes CDR1 SEHNR and CDR2 FQNEAQ (reference sequence). The CDR3 protein is CASSSPGREGEQFF. The CDR3 DNA reads as TGTGCCAGCAGCAGCCCTGGACGGGAGGGTGAGCAGTTCTTC.

The CDR3 DNA sequence: TGCAGCGTTGGCCCCTCAGGGGGCACTGAAGCTTTCTTT. Translated: CSVGPSGGTEAFF. V usage is TRBV29-1 and J usage is TRBJ1-1, with 7 nucleotides matching TRBD1. The CDR3 is 13 amino acids. The V gene end was trimmed by 4 bases and the J gene end by 4 bases; junction bases not matched to a gene: 6. Germline loops: CDR1 SQVTM, CDR2 ANQGSEA.

In the case of this clone: The same CDR3 arises from other DNA sequences in this sample as well. The gene calls are TRBV27 and TRBJ2-7; D is ambiguous. The CDR3 loop spans 12 amino acids. The V end was cut by 6 bases, the J end by 3 bases, with 9 bases between. Germline CDR1 MNHEY, CDR2 SMNVEV (reference sequence). The CDR3 DNA reads TGTGCCAGCAGCCTCTTGGGCTACGAGCAGTACTTC. Translated, it gives CASSLLGYEQYF.

The genes are TRBV11-2 and TRBJ2-7, with unresolved D. Germline values: CDR1 SGHAT, CDR2 FQNNGV. The CDR3 totals 12 residues. The V and J ends lost 4 bases and 1 base respectively, with 5 bases between them. In DNA, the CDR3 is TGTGCCAGCAGCTGGGATTCCTACGAGCAGTACTTC. Protein: CASSWDSYEQYF.

The chain is built from TRBV11-2 and TRBJ2-7; 8 nucleotides line up with TRBD1. The CDR3 runs to 13 residues. After removal of 7 bases from V and 3 bases from J, the junction contained 5 bases not matched to a gene. Germline V CDR1 and CDR2: SGHAT, FQNNGV. CDR3 sequence reads: CASTVGTGYEQYF. CDR3 DNA sequence: TGTGCCAGCACCGTCGGGACAGGCTACGAGCAGTACTTC.

The V call is TRBV4-2, the J call TRBJ2-7; maybe TRBD2 (6 bases). Per the germline V gene, CDR1 is LGHNA and CDR2 is YNFKEQ. The CDR3 runs to 13 residues. Trimming shortened V by 3 bases and J by 5 bases, and 11 bases separated the two germline ends. The chain's CDR3 is CASSQDLANEQYF. The CDR3 DNA follows: TGTGCCAGCAGCCAGGACCTAGCGAACGAGCAGTACTTC.

The chain is built from TRBV13 and TRBJ2-7, with 9 bases lining up with TRBD1. Germline CDR1 PRHDT, CDR2 FYEKMQ (reference sequence). The J segment lost 5 bases and the V segment lost 0 bases, leaving 11 bases of the junction unmatched. CDR3 length: 17 residues. The CDR3 loop reads CASSLGQVGQGGNEQYF. In DNA, the CDR3 is TGTGCCAGCAGCTTAGGCCAGGTGGGACAGGGTGGGAACGAGCAGTACTTC.

The chain is built from TRBV28 and TRBJ1-5, with D hard to call. The length of the CDR3 is 13 residues. Per germline, CDR1 MDHEN and CDR2 SYDVKM. V shed 2 bases and J shed 7 bases, with 9 bases lying between them. The CDR3 bases are TGTGCCAGCAGTTTACCCCTGGGGCAGCCCCAGCATTTT. Residues: CASSLPLGQPQHF.

The V and J genes are TRBV29-1 and TRBJ2-1; 8 positions agree with TRBD1. Germline CDR1 is SQVTM and CDR2 is ANQGSEA. The CDR3 is 15 residues long. J was trimmed by 3 bases and V by 6 bases; bases with no gene match: 10. CDR3 bases: TGCAGCGTGGACAGGGAAAATCGGGTCTACAATGAGCAGTTCTTC. Translated: CSVDRENRVYNEQFF.

V is TRBV28 and J is TRBJ2-1, with unresolved D. In germline, CDR1 is MDHEN, CDR2 SYDVKM. There are 15 residues in the CDR3. V lost 5 bases to trimming and J lost 7 bases, with 18 bases between them. CDR3 nucleotide sequence: TGTGCCAGCAGTCTCAGACGACGATTGTGGAATGAGCAGTTCTTC. Translated: CASSLRRRLWNEQFF.

The V and J genes are TRBV27 and TRBJ2-5; D uncertain. The ends were cut back, 1 base at V and 5 bases at J, with 8 bases in the middle. The length of the CDR3 is 13 residues. CDR1 and CDR2 from the germline V gene are MNHEY and SMNVEV (reference sequence). CDR3 region: CASSLYDEETQYF. In DNA form, the CDR3 reads TGTGCCAGCAGTTTATATGATGAGGAGACCCAGTACTTC.

This clone was detected once. The rearrangement joins TRBV5-4 to TRBJ2-7, with TRBD2 matching 12 bases. The ends lost 4 bases at V and 6 bases at J; junction bases unmatched: 11. The CDR3 is 16 residues long. Germline CDR1 reads SGHNT; CDR2 reads YYREEE (reference sequence). The CDR3 loop is CASSPHPGLAGREQYF. In nucleotides, the CDR3 is TGTGCCAGCAGCCCCCACCCTGGACTAGCGGGACGCGAGCAGTACTTC.

The chain carries TRBV2 and TRBJ2-1; TRBD1 matches 7 bases. The germline CDR1 and CDR2 sequences are SNHLY and FYNNEI. This CDR3 has 16 amino acids. The V gene end was trimmed by 2 bases and the J gene end by 6 bases; junction bases not matched to a gene: 10. The chain's CDR3 is CASSEWVRGQGNEQFF. CDR3 nucleotides: TGTGCCAGCAGTGAATGGGTAAGGGGGCAAGGCAATGAGCAGTTCTTC.

The chain links TRBV28 to TRBJ2-5; 12 nucleotides line up with TRBD1. V lost 5 bases, J lost 0 bases, and 13 bases stayed unmatched. The CDR3 runs to 19 residues. Germline CDR1 MDHEN, CDR2 SYDVKM. As DNA, the CDR3 is TGTGCCAGCAGTGTCCACGTCCCCGGGACAGGGGGCTACCAAGAGACCCAGTACTTC. Translated: CASSVHVPGTGGYQETQYF.

This rearrangement joins TRBV15 to TRBJ1-5; D not resolved. In germline, CDR1 is LNHNV, CDR2 YYDKDF (reference sequence). Trimming pared 0 bases from V and 1 base from J, leaving 4 bases between. The CDR3 loop spans 14 amino acids. The CDR3 DNA follows: TGTGCCACCAGCAGAGAATACAGCAATCAGCCCCAGCATTTT. Translating it yields CATSREYSNQPQHF.

The chain carries TRBV4-1 and TRBJ2-3, with D hard to call. V shed 4 bases and J shed 1 base, with 12 bases lying between them. The CDR3 sequence is 15 residues long. Germline lookup yields CDR1 MGHRA and CDR2 YSYEKL. The CDR3 DNA is TGCGCCAGCAGCCCTAGACTCCCGGGCACAGATACGCAGTATTTT. This translates into CASSPRLPGTDTQYF.

The V call is TRBV11-3, the J call TRBJ2-1; perhaps TRBD1 as D (8 bases). Trimming pared 4 bases from V and 16 bases from J, leaving 20 bases between. The V gene's germline CDR1 is SGHNT and CDR2 YENEEA. The CDR3 sequence is 13 residues long. The CDR3 DNA reads as TGTGCCAGCAGCTCCACCACGGGGGGACAGGAATTCTTC. Translated, it gives CASSSTTGGQEFF.

The V gene is TRBV15, the J gene TRBJ1-5, with D unclear. The CDR3 is 16 residues long. The germline CDR1 and CDR2 sequences are LNHNV and YYDKDF (reference sequence). Trimming stripped 5 bases from V and 3 bases from J, with 17 bases between. CDR3 DNA sequence: TGTGCCACCAGCTCCCCCTGGAGAGGGAACAATCAGCCCCAGCATTTT. Protein: CATSSPWRGNNQPQHF.